The 24 T cell receptor beta chains in this list originate from one sample, sequenced in a study of cytomegalovirus exposure and HLA in healthy donors. The PCR made use of 60 Vbeta and 13 Jbeta primers. Assay used: immunoSEQ multiplex PCR; TCRdb lists only in-frame clones, some missing. The data hold some 200,000 clones, with around four fifths observed a single time. The source material was PBMCs. The source of these receptors is a woman aged 50 to 60 in good health and CMV-seropositive.

The chain recombines TRBV5-1 with TRBJ2-4, with TRBD1 identical over 7 bases. Trimming at V came to 0 bases and at J to 0 bases, leaving 6 bases not matched to a gene. Per germline, CDR1 SGHRS and CDR2 YFSETQ. The CDR3 length is 17 residues. Here the CDR3 reads CASSLEYAGGAKNIQYF. The CDR3 coding sequence is TGCGCCAGCAGCTTGGAGTATGCAGGGGGAGCCAAAAACATTCAGTACTTC.

The chain is built from TRBV6-6 and TRBJ1-4; 7 bases are a match to TRBD1. This CDR3 is 14 amino acids long. Trimming at V came to 4 bases and at J to 7 bases, leaving 6 bases not matched to a gene. Germline CDR1 MNHNY, CDR2 SVGAGI (reference sequence). CDR3 region: CASSSGQIAEKLFF. The CDR3 DNA reads as TGTGCCAGCAGTTCGGGACAGATTGCTGAAAAACTGTTTTTT.

The CDR3 DNA sequence: TGTGCCAGCAGCTCTAATTGGGGACAGTACACCGGGGAGCTGTTTTTT. Protein: CASSSNWGQYTGELFF. The chain recombines TRBV7-9 with TRBJ2-2, with 7 bases that match TRBD1. The trim removed 4 bases at V and 3 bases at J, leaving 8 bases unmatched. This CDR3 is 16 amino acids long. Germline V gene sequence: CDR1 SEHNR, CDR2 FQNEAQ (reference sequence). The whole variable domain, remainder taken from reference TRBV7-9 and TRBJ2-2, is DTGVSQNPRHKITKRGQNVTFRCDPISEHNRLYWYRQTLGQGPEFLTYFQNEAQLEKSRLLSDRFSAERPKGSFSTLEIQRTEQGDSAMYLCASSSNWGQYTGELFFGEGSRLTVL.

The chain employs TRBV2 and TRBJ1-6; no definite D call. Deletions cut 1 base from V and 5 bases from J, with 9 bases between. CDR1 and CDR2 (germline): SNHLY, FYNNEI. The CDR3 runs to 15 residues. The CDR3 sequence: CASSEGGLHNSPLHF. The CDR3 DNA is TGTGCCAGCAGTGAAGGTGGACTCCATAATTCACCCCTCCACTTT.

This clone showed up just a few times. The chain carries TRBV4-1 and TRBJ2-1, with D maybe TRBD2 (5 bases). Trimming took off 0 bases at V and 7 bases at J, with 16 bases between the two ends. Germline assignment: CDR1 MGHRA and CDR2 YSYEKL. This CDR3 region has 16 residues. CDR3 amino acids: CASSQEAFEGVNEQFF. For the CDR3, the DNA is TGCGCCAGCAGCCAAGAAGCTTTCGAGGGTGTGAATGAGCAGTTCTTC.

The gene calls are TRBV19 and TRBJ2-7, with 7 bases lining up with TRBD2. V gave up 5 bases and J gave up 3 bases; unmatched junction bases: 13. This CDR3 comprises 16 residues. Germline lookup yields CDR1 LNHDA and CDR2 SQIVND (reference sequence). CDR3 protein: CASSLGWGGSFYEQYF. The DNA for the CDR3 is TGTGCCAGTAGTTTGGGGTGGGGGGGGAGCTTCTACGAGCAGTACTTC.

The chain recombines TRBV27 with TRBJ1-1, with a weak D call TRBD1 (6 bases). This CDR3 is 15 amino acids long. CDR1 and CDR2 (germline): MNHEY, SMNVEV (reference sequence). Trimming cost V 2 bases and J 5 bases, with 15 bases left between them. CDR3: CASSLEQGALTEAFF. In DNA, the CDR3 is TGTGCCAGCAGTTTAGAACAGGGCGCCCTGACTGAAGCTTTCTTT.

This chain joins TRBV9 and TRBJ2-7; 7 nucleotides agree with TRBD1. Germline lookup yields CDR1 SGDLS and CDR2 YYNGEE. The CDR3 is 15 amino acids. With 4 bases clipped from V and 0 bases from J, the junction kept 7 bases outside the gene matches. Here the CDR3 reads CASSPRDSTSYEQYF. CDR3 coding DNA: TGTGCCAGCAGCCCCCGGGACAGTACCTCCTACGAGCAGTACTTC.

This chain links TRBV5-8 with TRBJ2-1, with 14 bases aligning to TRBD2. This CDR3 has 18 amino acids. V was pared by 0 bases and J by 2 bases, with 4 bases of the junction left unmatched. CDR1 and CDR2 from the germline V gene are SGHTS and YDEGEE. The CDR3 sequence: CASSLVATSGGAYNEQFF. CDR3 sequence (DNA): TGTGCCAGCAGCTTGGTCGCGACTAGCGGGGGGGCCTACAATGAGCAGTTCTTC. The full variable domain, with the rest looked up from reference TRBV5-8 and TRBJ2-1, is EAGVTQSPTHLIKTRGQQATLRCSPISGHTSVYWYQQALGLGLQFLLWYDEGEERNRGNFPPRFSGRQFPNYSSELNVNALELEDSALYLCASSLVATSGGAYNEQFFGPGTRLTVL.

V gene TRBV2 combines with J gene TRBJ1-4, with D unresolved. The V gene's germline CDR1 is SNHLY and CDR2 FYNNEI. V lost 7 bases to trimming and J lost 8 bases, with 17 bases between them. The CDR3 totals 14 residues. CDR3 in amino acids: CASTMAGGGEKLFF. The CDR3 DNA reads TGTGCCAGCACTATGGCCGGCGGCGGCGAAAAACTGTTTTTT.

The V gene is TRBV13, the J gene TRBJ2-7, with D unresolved. Per the germline V gene, CDR1 is PRHDT and CDR2 is FYEKMQ (reference sequence). The ends were cut back, 0 bases at V and 5 bases at J, with 5 bases in the middle. The CDR3 length is 12 residues. CDR3: CASSLGLDEQYF. DNA of the CDR3: TGTGCCAGCAGCTTAGGCCTCGACGAGCAGTACTTC.

This clone was seen once. Other DNA sequences within the sample encode an identical CDR3. The V gene is TRBV6-6, the J gene TRBJ1-1; the D gene is possibly TRBD1 (6 bases). Trimming took off 6 bases at V and 4 bases at J, with 9 bases between the two ends. Per the germline V gene, CDR1 is MNHNY and CDR2 is SVGAGI (reference sequence). The CDR3 is 12 amino acids. CDR3: CASSRGGTEAFF. The CDR3 coding sequence is TGTGCCAGCAGCAGGGGTGGCACTGAAGCTTTCTTT.

This clone showed up just once. The CDR3 DNA reads as TGTGCCAGCATCTGGAGCGGGGGTTACAATGAGCAGTTCTTC. Protein sequence: CASIWSGGYNEQFF. The genes are TRBV2 and TRBJ2-1; 8 bases match TRBD2. In germline, CDR1 is SNHLY, CDR2 FYNNEI. The CDR3 runs 14 residues. Trimming took 7 bases from V and 4 from J; bases not matched to a gene: 6.

The chain carries TRBV6-5 and TRBJ2-1, with D uncertain. Germline-derived CDR1 and CDR2 are MNHEY and SVGAGI. This CDR3 is built from 12 residues. Trimming shortened V by 0 bases and J by 8 bases, and 5 bases separated the two germline ends. The CDR3, as DNA: TGTGCCAGCAGTTACTCGATAGATGAGCAGTTCTTC. Translated, it gives CASSYSIDEQFF.

This chain uses TRBV4-1 with TRBJ1-1; 12 bases map to TRBD1. Germline CDR1 reads MGHRA; CDR2 reads YSYEKL. Trimming removed 3 bases from V and 1 base from J; junction bases left unmatched: 6. This CDR3 has 17 amino acids. The CDR3 DNA sequence: TGCGCCAGCAGCCAGTATCCGGGACAGGGGGCGAACACTGAAGCTTTCTTT. Its translation: CASSQYPGQGANTEAFF.

The J gene is TRBJ2-5, the V gene TRBV11-2; D is unresolved. The germline CDR1 and CDR2 sequences are SGHAT and FQNNGV. The CDR3 contains 14 residues. Trimming removed 5 bases from V and 5 bases from J, with 15 bases in between. CDR3 residues: CASSLRGSQETQYF. CDR3 nucleotides: TGTGCCAGCAGCCTACGTGGTAGCCAGGAGACCCAGTACTTC.

This clone was detected a few times. This chain connects TRBV19 to TRBJ1-2, with D uncertain. Trimming shortened V by 2 bases and J by 1 base, and 14 bases separated the two germline ends. The CDR3 spans 16 residues. From germline, CDR1 is LNHDA and CDR2 SQIVND (reference sequence). The CDR3 region is CASSILAGASNYGYTF. CDR3 DNA sequence: TGTGCCAGTAGTATATTAGCGGGCGCGAGTAACTATGGCTACACCTTC.

The chain carries TRBV9 and TRBJ1-2; a weak D match, TRBD1 (6 bases). The CDR3 loop spans 14 amino acids. From germline, CDR1 is SGDLS and CDR2 YYNGEE. V lost 3 bases and J lost 2, with 11 bases in between. The CDR3 bases are TGTGCCAGCAGCGCACTCGGACAGAACTATGGCTACACCTTC. As protein: CASSALGQNYGYTF.

This chain links TRBV7-3 with TRBJ2-1; D is perhaps TRBD2 (5 bases). V lost 0 bases, J lost 4 bases, and 7 bases lay in between. Germline V gene data show CDR1 as SGHTA and CDR2 as FQGTGA. The CDR3 totals 14 residues. CDR3 coding DNA: TGTGCCAGCAGCTTAACAACGGGATACAATGAGCAGTTCTTC. It specifies CASSLTTGYNEQFF. The variable domain in full, completed from reference TRBV7-3 and TRBJ2-1, reads GAGVSQTPSNKVTEKGKYVELRCDPISGHTALYWYRQSLGQGPEFLIYFQGTGAADDSGLPNDRFFAVRPEGSVSTLKIQRTERGDSAVYLCASSLTTGYNEQFFGPGTRLTVL.

J is TRBJ2-5 and V is TRBV6-5; 8 bases are shared with TRBD1. After removal of 1 base from V and 12 bases from J, the junction contained 7 bases not matched to a gene. Germline V gives CDR1 MNHEY, CDR2 SVGAGI. The CDR3 extends over 13 amino acids. The CDR3 protein is CASSYYNGQGKYF. CDR3 sequence (DNA): TGTGCCAGCAGTTACTACAATGGACAGGGCAAGTACTTC.

This chain joins TRBV7-9 and TRBJ1-1, with TRBD1 identical over 9 bases. The CDR3 loop spans 14 amino acids. In germline, CDR1 is SEHNR, CDR2 FQNEAQ (reference sequence). V was pared by 8 bases and J by 1 base, with 5 bases of the junction left unmatched. The CDR3 bases are TGTGCCAGCGGCCAACAGGGGGCGAACACTGAAGCTTTCTTT. It yields the protein CASGQQGANTEAFF. The whole variable domain, filled in from reference TRBV7-9 and TRBJ1-1, reads DTGVSQNPRHKITKRGQNVTFRCDPISEHNRLYWYRQTLGQGPEFLTYFQNEAQLEKSRLLSDRFSAERPKGSFSTLEIQRTEQGDSAMYLCASGQQGANTEAFFGQGTRLTVV.

The CDR3 sequence: CASADRFYGYTF. DNA of the CDR3: TGTGCCAGCGCGGACAGATTTTATGGCTACACCTTC. V is TRBV7-6 and J is TRBJ1-2; a weak D match, TRBD1 (6 bases). Germline-derived CDR1 and CDR2 are SGHVS and FNYEAQ. This CDR3 is built from 12 residues. V was shortened by 8 bases and J by 5 bases, with 12 bases between the two germline ends. The variable domain in full, completed from reference TRBV7-6 and TRBJ1-2, reads GAGVSQSPRYKVTKRGQDVALRCDPISGHVSLYWYRQALGQGPEFLTYFNYEAQQDKSGLPNDRFSAERPEGSISTLTIQRTEQRDSAMYRCASADRFYGYTFGSGTRLTVV.

As for this clone: Other DNA sequences in this specimen translate into the identical CDR3. The chain joins TRBV18 to TRBJ2-7, with 8 bases matching TRBD1. Germline V gene lookup returns CDR1 KGHSH and CDR2 LQKENI. J was trimmed by 2 bases and V by 3 bases; bases with no gene match: 3. The CDR3 spans 14 residues. The CDR3 reads CASSPGQGAYEQYF. The DNA of the CDR3 is TGTGCCAGCTCACCTGGACAGGGAGCCTACGAGCAGTACTTC.

The chain employs TRBV27 and TRBJ1-2; 9 nucleotides agree with TRBD1. Germline V gives CDR1 MNHEY, CDR2 SMNVEV (reference sequence). With 5 bases clipped from V and 8 bases from J, the junction kept 6 bases outside the gene matches. The CDR3 sequence is 13 residues long. As DNA, the CDR3 is TGTGCCAGCAGTCCCGGGACAGGGCGAGGCTACACCTTC. Translating it yields CASSPGTGRGYTF.